This T cell receptor beta chain stems from a study of persistence of HIV-infected CD4 T cells. The overall study: Two participants gave one leukapheresis sample; others gave up to about 180 mL blood repeatedly.

The immunoSEQ assay was version 4, run in survey mode. TCRdb's table, derived via immunoSEQ multiplex PCR, lists solely in-frame clones and lacks some. The data show 8,000 or so clones, with roughly three fifths seen just once and under 20% held by the top ten. The stimulus was lysate of CMV-infected fibroblasts, about 10 ug/mL. Sorting of responding CD4+ T cells relied on upregulated CD40 ligand together with CD69. These HIV-1-infected adults initiated suppressive ART in chronic infection. Donors had CD4+ T cell counts above 400 cells/uL and were CMV-seropositive. The germline gives CDR1 SGHTA, CDR2 FQGNSA. The CDR3 runs to 15 residues. Trimming took off 1 base at V and 0 bases at J, with 7 bases between the two ends. A remark on this clone: Its matching antigen is unknown.

The chain links TRBV7-2 to TRBJ1-3, with D unresolved. The sequencing used CD4+ T cells sorted from PBMCs after roughly 20-hour stimulation, collected from a patient who received antiretroviral therapy. This TCR derives from an adult man with HIV who was CMV-seropositive. In DNA, the CDR3 is TGTGCCAGCAGCTTAGAGATTCTCTCTGGAAACACCATATATTTT. Its translation is CASSLEILSGNTIYF.